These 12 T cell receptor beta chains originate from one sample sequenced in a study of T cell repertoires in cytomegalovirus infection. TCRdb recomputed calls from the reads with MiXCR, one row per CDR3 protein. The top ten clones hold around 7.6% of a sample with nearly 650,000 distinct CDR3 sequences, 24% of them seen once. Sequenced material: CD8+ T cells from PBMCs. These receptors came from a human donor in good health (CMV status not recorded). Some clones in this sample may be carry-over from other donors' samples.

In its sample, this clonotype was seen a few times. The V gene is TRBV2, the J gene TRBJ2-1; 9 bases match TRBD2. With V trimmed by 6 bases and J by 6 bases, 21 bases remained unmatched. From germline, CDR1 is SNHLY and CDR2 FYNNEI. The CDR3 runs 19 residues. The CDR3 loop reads CASSELAGGGGATLNEQFF. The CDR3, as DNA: TGTGCCAGCAGCGAACTAGCCGGGGGCGGGGGGGCTACTCTCAATGAGCAGTTCTTC.

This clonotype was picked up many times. The CDR3 here is CASSQQGHPNTEAFF. The DNA for the CDR3 is TGTGCCAGCAGTCAGCAGGGACACCCGAACACTGAAGCTTTCTTT. The V and J genes are TRBV12-3 or TRBV12-4 and TRBJ1-1; D is possibly TRBD1 (6 bases). V gave up 5 bases and J gave up 1 base, with 14 bases separating them. The CDR3 is 15 residues long.

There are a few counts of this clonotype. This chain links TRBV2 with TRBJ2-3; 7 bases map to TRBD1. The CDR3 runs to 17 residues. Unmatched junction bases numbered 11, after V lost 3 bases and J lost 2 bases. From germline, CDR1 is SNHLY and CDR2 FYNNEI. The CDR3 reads CASSDPGDSANTDTQYF. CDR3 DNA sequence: TGTGCCAGCAGTGACCCCGGGGACAGCGCAAACACAGATACGCAGTATTTT. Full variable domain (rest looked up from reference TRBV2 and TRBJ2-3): EPEVTQTPSHQVTQMGQEVILRCVPISNHLYFYWYRQILGQKVEFLVSFYNNEISEKSEIFDDQFSVERPDGSNFTLKIRSTKLEDSAMYFCASSDPGDSANTDTQYFGPGTRLTVL.

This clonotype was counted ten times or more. CDR3 protein: CASSPRRGDNEQFF. For the CDR3, the DNA is TGTGCCAGCAGCCCCCGTAGGGGGGACAATGAGCAGTTCTTC. This rearrangement joins TRBV7-6 to TRBJ2-1; the D call may be TRBD1 or TRBD2 (6 bases each). Germline V gene sequence: CDR1 SGHVS, CDR2 FNYEAQ. Trimming left V 5 bases short and J 5 bases short, with 13 bases between. The CDR3 consists of 14 residues.

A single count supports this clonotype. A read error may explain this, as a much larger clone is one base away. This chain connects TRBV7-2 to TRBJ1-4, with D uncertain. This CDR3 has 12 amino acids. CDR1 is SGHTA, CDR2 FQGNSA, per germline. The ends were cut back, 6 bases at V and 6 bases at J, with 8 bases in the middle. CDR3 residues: CASRGWDEKLFF. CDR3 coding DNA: TGTGCCAGCAGGGGGTGGGATGAAAAACTGTTTTTT.

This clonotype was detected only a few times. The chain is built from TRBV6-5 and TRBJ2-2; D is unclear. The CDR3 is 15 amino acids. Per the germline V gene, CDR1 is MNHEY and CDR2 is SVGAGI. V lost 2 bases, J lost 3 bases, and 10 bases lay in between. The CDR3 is CASSYRAPYTGELFF. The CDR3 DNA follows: TGTGCCAGCAGTTACAGGGCCCCGTACACCGGGGAGCTGTTTTTT.

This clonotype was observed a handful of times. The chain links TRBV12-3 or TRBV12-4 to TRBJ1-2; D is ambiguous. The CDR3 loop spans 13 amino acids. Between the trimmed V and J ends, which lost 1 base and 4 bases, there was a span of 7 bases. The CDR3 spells CASSLGRSYGYTF. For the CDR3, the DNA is TGTGCCAGCAGTTTAGGCAGAAGCTATGGCTACACCTTC.

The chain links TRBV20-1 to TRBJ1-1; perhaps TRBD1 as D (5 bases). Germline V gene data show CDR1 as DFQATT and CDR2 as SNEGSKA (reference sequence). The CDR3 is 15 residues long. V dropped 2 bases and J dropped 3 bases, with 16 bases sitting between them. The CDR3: CSARLGRGFYTEAFF. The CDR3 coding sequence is TGCAGTGCTAGATTGGGGAGGGGCTTTTACACTGAAGCTTTCTTT.

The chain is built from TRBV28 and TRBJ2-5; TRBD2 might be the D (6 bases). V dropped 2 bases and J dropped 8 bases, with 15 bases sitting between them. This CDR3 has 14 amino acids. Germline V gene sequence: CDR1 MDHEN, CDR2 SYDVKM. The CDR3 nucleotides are TGTGCCAGCAGTTTAGAAGGCAGCGCGGGAACCCAGTACTTC. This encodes CASSLEGSAGTQYF.

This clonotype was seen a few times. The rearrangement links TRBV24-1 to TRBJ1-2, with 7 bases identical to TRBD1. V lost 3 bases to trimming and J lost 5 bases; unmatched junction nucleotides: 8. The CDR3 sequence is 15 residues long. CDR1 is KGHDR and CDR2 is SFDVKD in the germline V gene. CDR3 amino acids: CATSDPRQGGYGYTF. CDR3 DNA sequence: TGTGCCACCAGTGATCCTCGACAGGGAGGGTATGGCTACACCTTC.

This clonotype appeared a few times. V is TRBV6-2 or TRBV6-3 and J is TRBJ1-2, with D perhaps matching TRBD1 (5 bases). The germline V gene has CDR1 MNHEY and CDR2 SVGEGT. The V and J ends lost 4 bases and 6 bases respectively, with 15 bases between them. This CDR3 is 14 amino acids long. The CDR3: CASSSSGREDGYTF. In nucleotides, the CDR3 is TGTGCCAGCAGTTCGTCGGGACGTGAGGATGGCTACACCTTC.

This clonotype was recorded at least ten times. CDR3 nucleotides: TGTGCCAGCAGTTCGGGACAGGGGGCTCTCTATGGCTACACCTTC. Translating gives CASSSGQGALYGYTF. This chain connects TRBV7-2 to TRBJ1-2, with 12 positions matching TRBD1. V dropped 6 bases and J dropped 4; count of bases not matched to a gene: 6. The CDR3 covers 15 residues. Germline loops: CDR1 SGHTA, CDR2 FQGNSA.